The next 17 T cell receptor beta chains were all read from a single sample in a study of T-cell reconstitution after alpha-beta-depleted transplantation in children (dated by TCRdb to about 2016). Library method: PCR. Instrument on record: Illumina HiSeq 2500. TCR library preparation used molecular barcoding, with unique molecular identifiers applied to normalize quantification of the TCRbeta repertoire. In TCRdb, the public reads were trimmed at Q25 with fastp and aligned with MiXCR, with productive beta chains retained. Identical CDR3 protein sequences are pooled into one entry, listed with their most common genes and DNA. This sample lists over 550,000 distinct CDR3 sequences; over 9.5% were detected once. Less than 5% of the sample goes to the ten largest clones. This sample comprised PBMCs from the stem cell graft donor, obtained from the stem cell graft. The receptor set was obtained from a human donor who donated a stem cell graft to a child with acute myeloid leukemia.

This clonotype was detected many times. The chain combines TRBV6-1 with TRBJ2-2, with 7 bases matching TRBD2. V lost 7 bases to trimming and J lost 4 bases; unmatched junction nucleotides: 12. The CDR3 is 16 amino acids. Germline V lookup: CDR1 MNHNS, CDR2 SASEGT. CDR3 amino acids: CASIWRELIGTGELFF. The CDR3 DNA reads TGTGCCAGCATCTGGCGGGAGTTAATAGGCACCGGGGAGCTGTTTTTT.

This clonotype was counted many times. The rearrangement joins TRBV20-1 to TRBJ2-7; 10 bases fit TRBD2. This CDR3 region has 14 residues. Germline V gene sequence: CDR1 DFQATT, CDR2 SNEGSKA (reference sequence). V lost 6 bases and J lost 3; bases outside the gene matches: 8. The CDR3 reads CSANTGTSVYEQYF. CDR3 nucleotide sequence: TGCAGTGCCAATACCGGGACTAGCGTCTACGAGCAGTACTTC.

This clonotype was counted only a few times. The genes are TRBV30 and TRBJ2-7; D gene ambiguous. The V gene's germline CDR1 is GTSNPN and CDR2 SVGIG (reference sequence). The CDR3 contains 14 residues. The germline V and J ends were trimmed by 3 bases and 1 base, with 13 bases remaining between them. This CDR3 reads CAWRLGSYSYEQYF. DNA of the CDR3: TGTGCCTGGAGGTTGGGTTCCTATTCCTACGAGCAGTACTTC.

This clonotype was detected only a few times. The gene calls are TRBV4-3 and TRBJ2-7; 11 nucleotides match TRBD1. In germline, CDR1 is LGHNA, CDR2 YSLEER. V was pared by 4 bases and J by 4 bases, with 6 bases of the junction left unmatched. The CDR3 is 15 amino acids. DNA of the CDR3: TGCGCCAGCAGCCTTAGGACAGGGGGCGAATACGAGCAGTACTTC. It is translated as CASSLRTGGEYEQYF.

This clonotype has a handful of counts. This CDR3 reads CASLREATTPGEQYF. The CDR3 DNA is TGTGCCAGCTTGAGGGAGGCGACTACTCCGGGGGAGCAGTACTTC. The chain employs TRBV12-3 or TRBV12-4 and TRBJ2-7; weak D call: TRBD2 (6 bases). The CDR3 length is 15 residues. V lost 8 bases and J lost 7, with 24 bases in between.

This clonotype occurred many times. The chain combines TRBV20-1 with TRBJ2-1; 8 bases fit TRBD1. This CDR3 is 14 amino acids long. Per the germline V gene, CDR1 is DFQATT and CDR2 is SNEGSKA (reference sequence). With 6 bases clipped from V and 6 bases from J, the junction kept 10 bases outside the gene matches. This CDR3 reads CSAAHGQGPNEQFF. CDR3 DNA: TGCAGTGCAGCTCACGGACAGGGTCCCAATGAGCAGTTCTTC.

This chain joins TRBV29-1 and TRBJ2-7; the match to TRBD2 covers 9 bases. Looked up from germline, CDR1 is SQVTM and CDR2 is ANQGSEA. This CDR3 has 13 residues. The V and J ends lost 4 bases and 7 bases, in that order; junction bases with no gene match: 8. Here the CDR3 DNA reads TGCAGCGTTGCCGGGACTAGCTTCGGAGAGCAGTACTTC. This encodes CSVAGTSFGEQYF.

This clonotype has just a few counts. The J gene is TRBJ2-5, the V gene TRBV12-5, with a possible D match to TRBD2 (5 bases). V dropped 6 bases and J dropped 7 bases, with 9 bases sitting between them. Germline V lookup: CDR1 LGHNT, CDR2 FRNRAP. This CDR3 contains 11 residues. CDR3 amino acids: CASGIRGTQYF. The CDR3 coding sequence is TGTGCTAGTGGGATCCGGGGGACCCAGTACTTC.

This clonotype was observed a few times. The chain is built from TRBV29-1 and TRBJ2-7; a weak D match, TRBD2 (6 bases). The V gene's germline CDR1 is SQVTM and CDR2 ANQGSEA. The CDR3 is 13 residues long. V was clipped by 3 bases and J by 3 bases, with 12 bases between them. The CDR3 bases are TGCAGCGTTGAGGAGGGAACGATCTACGAGCAGTACTTC. Translating gives CSVEEGTIYEQYF.

The chain is built from TRBV7-2 and TRBJ1-1; perhaps TRBD1 as D (6 bases). CDR3 length equals 15 residues. Germline values: CDR1 SGHTA, CDR2 FQGNSA. V dropped 5 bases and J dropped 1 base, with 14 bases sitting between them. This CDR3 is CASSMDSSSNTEAFF. The CDR3 coding sequence is TGTGCCAGCAGCATGGACAGCAGCTCGAACACTGAAGCTTTCTTT.

This clonotype has a count of ten or more. The rearrangement uses TRBV7-2 and TRBJ2-5; perhaps TRBD2 as D (6 bases). V was trimmed by 5 bases and J by 10 bases, leaving 14 bases between them. The germline gives CDR1 SGHTA, CDR2 FQGNSA. This CDR3 comprises 12 residues. The CDR3 coding sequence is TGTGCCAGCAGCCCAAGGAGGGAGGACCAGTACTTC. Protein sequence: CASSPRREDQYF.

V usage is TRBV25-1 and J usage is TRBJ1-1; maybe TRBD1 (5 bases). V lost 7 bases and J lost 1, with 16 bases in between. The CDR3 covers 15 residues. Germline CDR1 is MGHDK and CDR2 is SYGVNS. CDR3 protein: CASMVGVLGNTEAFF. The CDR3 DNA is TGTGCCAGCATGGTGGGGGTCTTAGGGAACACTGAAGCTTTCTTT. The full variable domain, with the rest looked up from reference TRBV25-1 and TRBJ1-1, is EADIYQTPRYLVIGTGKKITLECSQTMGHDKMYWYQQDPGMELHLIHYSYGVNSTEKGDLSSESTVSRIRTEHFPLTLESARPSHTSQYLCASMVGVLGNTEAFFGQGTRLTVV.

This clonotype showed up just a few times. This chain uses TRBV25-1 with TRBJ2-1; weak D call: TRBD2 (6 bases). The CDR3 length is 14 residues. Germline values: CDR1 MGHDK, CDR2 SYGVNS. V was cut by 7 bases and J by 0 bases, with 10 bases left in between. The CDR3 bases are TGTGCCAGCAAAGCGGGCGACTCCTACAATGAGCAGTTCTTC. It yields the protein CASKAGDSYNEQFF.

This clonotype was seen ten or more times. V gene TRBV29-1 combines with J gene TRBJ1-2, with TRBD1 matching over 7 bases. With 3 bases clipped from V and 7 bases from J, the junction kept 8 bases outside the gene matches. Germline CDR1 and CDR2: SQVTM and ANQGSEA. The CDR3 runs 13 residues. This CDR3 reads CSVERQGVRGYTF. The CDR3 region has the DNA TGCAGCGTTGAGCGTCAGGGGGTCCGTGGCTACACCTTC.

This clonotype was observed at least ten times. The genes are TRBV6-5 and TRBJ2-2; possibly TRBD2 for D (6 bases). The V end lost 2 bases, the J end lost 3 bases, and 13 bases lay between the germline ends. Germline CDR1 is MNHEY and CDR2 is SVGAGI. CDR3 size: 16 residues. CDR3 region: CASSYAAGTYTGELFF. The CDR3 coding sequence is TGTGCCAGCAGTTACGCCGCAGGGACTTACACCGGGGAGCTGTTTTTT.

This clonotype was counted a few times. The V gene is TRBV15, the J gene TRBJ2-3, with D possibly being TRBD1 (5 bases). Trimming pared 1 base from V and 5 bases from J, leaving 7 bases between. Germline V CDR1 and CDR2: LNHNV, YYDKDF (reference sequence). The length of the CDR3 is 13 residues. This CDR3 reads CATSRGGVDTQYF. In DNA, the CDR3 is TGTGCCACCAGCAGAGGGGGCGTAGATACGCAGTATTTT.

The J gene is TRBJ2-1, the V gene TRBV6-4, with a possible D match to TRBD2 (5 bases). Trimming cost V 6 bases and J 9 bases, with 18 bases left between them. CDR3 length: 14 residues. The V gene's germline CDR1 is MRHNA and CDR2 SNTAGT. For the CDR3, the DNA is TGTGCCAGCAGAGACCAAATGGCAGGAGGTGAGCAGTTCTTC. Protein product: CASRDQMAGGEQFF.